Listed here are 17 T cell receptor beta chains from one sample, sequenced in a study of T cells in Graves' hyperthyroidism and ophthalmopathy (dated by TCRdb to between 2019 and 2020). Library method: multiplex PCR. These reads were obtained on an Illumina HiSeq 2000. The TCR beta CDR3 regions were amplified from the RNA transcripts. A first-round RT-PCR of the TCR CDR3 used the HTBI primer set with the Qiagen OneStep RT-PCR kit. TCRdb applied fastp at Q25 and MiXCR to the public reads, then kept only in-frame beta chains. Rows matching on CDR3 protein sequence are summarized as one entry with the most common DNA and genes. Recorded for this sample are about 530,000 distinct CDR3 sequences; roughly 15% of them occurred a single time. The top ten clonotypes cover around 17% of the sample. The sequenced material came from blood. These receptor sequences come from a woman between 18 and 29 years old with Graves' ophthalmopathy.

This rearrangement joins TRBV12-5 to TRBJ2-1; D is possibly TRBD2 (6 bases). Germline CDR1 reads LGHNT; CDR2 reads FRNRAP. With 3 bases removed from V and 8 bases from J, the gap between germline ends came to 11 bases. CDR3 length: 13 residues. The CDR3 reads CASGFGGFDEQFF. The DNA for the CDR3 is TGTGCTAGTGGTTTTGGAGGGTTTGATGAGCAGTTCTTC.

The sample holds many counts of this clonotype. The rearrangement links TRBV6-2 or TRBV6-3 to TRBJ1-1; D gene uncertain. This CDR3 has 13 residues. The germline V and J ends were trimmed by 6 bases and 4 bases, with 12 bases remaining between them. Germline assignment: CDR1 MNHEY and CDR2 SVGEGT. The CDR3 sequence: CASSHLPRTEAFF. CDR3 coding DNA: TGTGCCAGCAGCCACTTACCGCGCACTGAAGCTTTCTTT.

This clonotype was counted only a few times. The chain joins TRBV6-1 to TRBJ2-2; D remains unclear. Per the germline V gene, CDR1 is MNHNS and CDR2 is SASEGT. This CDR3 comprises 13 residues. The V end lost 7 bases, the J end lost 0 bases, and 6 bases lay between the germline ends. CDR3 protein: CASIKSNTGELFF. In DNA, the CDR3 is TGTGCCAGCATAAAGTCGAACACCGGGGAGCTGTTTTTT.

This clonotype came up a few times. The V call is TRBV3-1, the J call TRBJ2-1; TRBD2 aligns across 7 bases. V lost 1 base, J lost 4 bases, and 4 bases stayed unmatched. This CDR3 has 15 amino acids. Germline V lookup: CDR1 LGHDT, CDR2 YNNKEL (reference sequence). In DNA, the CDR3 is TGTGCCAGCAGCCAAGGGGGGGGGGAATACAATGAGCAGTTCTTC. Protein sequence: CASSQGGGEYNEQFF.

This clonotype came up a few times. CDR3 coding DNA: TGTGCCAGCAGCCAAGTTGGGGGGTTAGTTGTTGGCTACACCTTC. Its translation is CASSQVGGLVVGYTF. J is TRBJ1-2 and V is TRBV14, with D possibly TRBD1 on 5 matching bases. CDR3 length: 15 amino acids. CDR1 is SGHDN, CDR2 FVKESK, per germline. Trimming removed 1 base from V and 7 bases from J, with 16 bases in between.

The rearrangement uses TRBV20-1 and TRBJ2-2; unclear D gene. Trimming removed 3 bases from V and 6 bases from J, with 14 bases in between. Germline lookup yields CDR1 DFQATT and CDR2 SNEGSKA (reference sequence). The CDR3 has 14 residues. The CDR3 DNA follows: TGCAGTGCTAGCCTCCAGATTGGTTCCGGGGAGCTGTTTTTT. It is translated as CSASLQIGSGELFF.

This clonotype was picked up many times. This chain links TRBV4-3 with TRBJ2-7; D is possibly TRBD1 (6 bases). The CDR3 runs to 15 residues. The V end was cut by 0 bases, the J end by 4 bases, with 13 bases between. Germline V gene sequence: CDR1 LGHNA, CDR2 YSLEER. In nucleotides, the CDR3 is TGCGCCAGCAGCCAAGACTACGGGACACCTTACGAGCAGTACTTC. It encodes CASSQDYGTPYEQYF.

Points on this clonotype: As the CDR3 is not closed by the conserved phenylalanine or tryptophan, this likely results from a read error. This rearrangement joins TRBV27 to TRBJ1-5; D is unresolved. Germline V gene sequence: CDR1 MNHEY, CDR2 SMNVEV (reference sequence). The CDR3 totals 16 residues. V was cut by 3 bases and J by 1 base, with 13 bases left in between. The CDR3 nucleotides read TGTGCCAGCAGTTTGGGCTCGGGTACCAGCAATCAGCCCCAGCATCTT. It yields the protein CASSLGSGTSNQPQHL.

This clonotype has just a few counts. The chain couples TRBV6-1 to TRBJ2-2; D may correspond to TRBD1 or TRBD2 (5 bases each). The CDR3 sequence is 17 residues long. Deletions cut 5 bases from V and 0 bases from J, with 16 bases between. Per germline, CDR1 MNHNS and CDR2 SASEGT. The CDR3 coding sequence is TGTGCCAGCAGTAATGGTTTGGGGACGGCGAACACCGGGGAGCTGTTTTTT. It encodes CASSNGLGTANTGELFF.

The rearrangement uses TRBV28 and TRBJ1-2; D is undetermined. Germline-derived CDR1 and CDR2 are MDHEN and SYDVKM. The CDR3 length is 17 residues. Trimming took 1 base from V and 4 from J, leaving 19 bases between them. The CDR3 is CASSLSVWQNNFYGYTF. CDR3 coding DNA: TGTGCCAGCAGTTTATCGGTTTGGCAGAACAATTTCTATGGCTACACCTTC.

The chain links TRBV19 to TRBJ1-3, with D unresolved. Germline CDR1 reads LNHDA; CDR2 reads SQIVND (reference sequence). This CDR3 comprises 14 residues. V was pared by 5 bases and J by 0 bases, with 8 bases between. The CDR3 DNA follows: TGTGCCAGTAGTCGACTGATCTCTGGAAACACCATATATTTT. Translated: CASSRLISGNTIYF.

This clonotype was seen a handful of times. The rearrangement joins TRBV20-1 to TRBJ2-6; tentative D call: TRBD2 (5 bases). CDR1 DFQATT and CDR2 SNEGSKA come from the germline V gene (reference sequence). The CDR3 extends over 15 amino acids. Trimming took 4 bases from V and 2 from J, leaving 12 bases between them. CDR3 sequence: CSATPPGAGANVLTF. The CDR3 nucleotides are TGCAGTGCTACACCACCCGGGGCTGGGGCCAACGTCCTGACTTTC.

This clonotype was observed at least ten times. CDR3 DNA: TGTGCCAGCAGTTTCTCGGGACTAGCGGGCTACGAGCAGTACTTC. Its translation is CASSFSGLAGYEQYF. V is TRBV28 and J is TRBJ2-7; TRBD2 aligns across 12 bases. With V trimmed by 3 bases and J by 3 bases, 3 bases remained unmatched. There are 15 residues in the CDR3. Germline lookup yields CDR1 MDHEN and CDR2 SYDVKM.

V usage is TRBV9 and J usage is TRBJ2-2, with a tentative D call TRBD2 (5 bases). V lost 4 bases, J lost 5 bases, and 18 bases lay in between. CDR1 SGDLS and CDR2 YYNGEE come from the germline V gene. CDR3 length equals 16 residues. The CDR3: CASSPVDRTFTGELFF. DNA of the CDR3: TGTGCCAGCAGCCCGGTAGACCGGACTTTTACCGGGGAGCTGTTTTTT.

The rearrangement links TRBV5-1 to TRBJ1-2; no firm D call. Germline V lookup: CDR1 SGHRS, CDR2 YFSETQ. Trimming shortened V by 0 bases and J by 7 bases, and 10 bases separated the two germline ends. The CDR3 consists of 13 residues. CDR3 region: CASSLAAGRGYTF. For the CDR3, the DNA is TGCGCCAGCAGCTTGGCGGCAGGTCGTGGCTACACCTTC. Using reference TRBV5-1 and TRBJ1-2 for the parts outside the CDR3, the full variable domain is KAGVTQTPRYLIKTRGQQVTLSCSPISGHRSVSWYQQTPGQGLQFLFEYFSETQRNKGNFPGRFSGRQFSNSRSEMNVSTLELGDSALYLCASSLAAGRGYTFGSGTRLTVV.

In its sample, this clonotype was seen many times. The chain carries TRBV13 and TRBJ1-1; D is unresolved. Germline V gives CDR1 PRHDT, CDR2 FYEKMQ (reference sequence). V dropped 5 bases and J dropped 0 bases, with 13 bases sitting between them. This CDR3 has 15 amino acids. The CDR3 spells CASSPVGGLNTEAFF. The CDR3 nucleotides are TGTGCCAGCAGCCCTGTTGGAGGCTTGAACACTGAAGCTTTCTTT.

This clonotype was recorded at least ten times. The junction departs from the called germline gene at one end, perhaps through a read error. The chain employs TRBV7-7 and TRBJ2-5, with D perhaps matching TRBD2 (6 bases). The CDR3 runs 14 residues. Germline-derived CDR1 and CDR2 are SSHAT and FNYEAQ (reference sequence). The CDR3 sequence is CASSLSLAQETQYF. DNA for the CDR3: TGTGCTAGCAGCTTATCACTAGCCCAAGAGACCCAGTACTTC.